This T cell receptor beta chain came from a study of blood T cell repertoires in COVID-19. The CDR3 consists of 16 residues. Germline lookup yields CDR1 SGHRS and CDR2 YFSETQ. V was clipped by 4 bases and J by 4 bases; unmatched bases: 5. This clone came up a few times. In the original workflow: Scientists estimated how many nucleated cells there were by amplifying reference gene primers. Produced via immunoSEQ multiplex PCR; TCRdb's table is partial and in-frame only. D and trimming were read from the DNA, whereas the V and J calls and clone size are those reported in that table. The repertoire holds some 46,000 clones, 80% to 85% seen once, with about 7.2% in the top ten.

The receptor was derived from a man between 60 and 70 years old with active COVID-19. Material for sequencing was peripheral blood. This sequence joins TRBV5-1 and TRBJ2-3, with TRBD2 matching 14 bases. The CDR3 here is CASSLGLAGEADTQYF. In nucleotides, the CDR3 is TGCGCCAGCAGCCTGGGACTAGCGGGAGAGGCAGATACGCAGTATTTT.